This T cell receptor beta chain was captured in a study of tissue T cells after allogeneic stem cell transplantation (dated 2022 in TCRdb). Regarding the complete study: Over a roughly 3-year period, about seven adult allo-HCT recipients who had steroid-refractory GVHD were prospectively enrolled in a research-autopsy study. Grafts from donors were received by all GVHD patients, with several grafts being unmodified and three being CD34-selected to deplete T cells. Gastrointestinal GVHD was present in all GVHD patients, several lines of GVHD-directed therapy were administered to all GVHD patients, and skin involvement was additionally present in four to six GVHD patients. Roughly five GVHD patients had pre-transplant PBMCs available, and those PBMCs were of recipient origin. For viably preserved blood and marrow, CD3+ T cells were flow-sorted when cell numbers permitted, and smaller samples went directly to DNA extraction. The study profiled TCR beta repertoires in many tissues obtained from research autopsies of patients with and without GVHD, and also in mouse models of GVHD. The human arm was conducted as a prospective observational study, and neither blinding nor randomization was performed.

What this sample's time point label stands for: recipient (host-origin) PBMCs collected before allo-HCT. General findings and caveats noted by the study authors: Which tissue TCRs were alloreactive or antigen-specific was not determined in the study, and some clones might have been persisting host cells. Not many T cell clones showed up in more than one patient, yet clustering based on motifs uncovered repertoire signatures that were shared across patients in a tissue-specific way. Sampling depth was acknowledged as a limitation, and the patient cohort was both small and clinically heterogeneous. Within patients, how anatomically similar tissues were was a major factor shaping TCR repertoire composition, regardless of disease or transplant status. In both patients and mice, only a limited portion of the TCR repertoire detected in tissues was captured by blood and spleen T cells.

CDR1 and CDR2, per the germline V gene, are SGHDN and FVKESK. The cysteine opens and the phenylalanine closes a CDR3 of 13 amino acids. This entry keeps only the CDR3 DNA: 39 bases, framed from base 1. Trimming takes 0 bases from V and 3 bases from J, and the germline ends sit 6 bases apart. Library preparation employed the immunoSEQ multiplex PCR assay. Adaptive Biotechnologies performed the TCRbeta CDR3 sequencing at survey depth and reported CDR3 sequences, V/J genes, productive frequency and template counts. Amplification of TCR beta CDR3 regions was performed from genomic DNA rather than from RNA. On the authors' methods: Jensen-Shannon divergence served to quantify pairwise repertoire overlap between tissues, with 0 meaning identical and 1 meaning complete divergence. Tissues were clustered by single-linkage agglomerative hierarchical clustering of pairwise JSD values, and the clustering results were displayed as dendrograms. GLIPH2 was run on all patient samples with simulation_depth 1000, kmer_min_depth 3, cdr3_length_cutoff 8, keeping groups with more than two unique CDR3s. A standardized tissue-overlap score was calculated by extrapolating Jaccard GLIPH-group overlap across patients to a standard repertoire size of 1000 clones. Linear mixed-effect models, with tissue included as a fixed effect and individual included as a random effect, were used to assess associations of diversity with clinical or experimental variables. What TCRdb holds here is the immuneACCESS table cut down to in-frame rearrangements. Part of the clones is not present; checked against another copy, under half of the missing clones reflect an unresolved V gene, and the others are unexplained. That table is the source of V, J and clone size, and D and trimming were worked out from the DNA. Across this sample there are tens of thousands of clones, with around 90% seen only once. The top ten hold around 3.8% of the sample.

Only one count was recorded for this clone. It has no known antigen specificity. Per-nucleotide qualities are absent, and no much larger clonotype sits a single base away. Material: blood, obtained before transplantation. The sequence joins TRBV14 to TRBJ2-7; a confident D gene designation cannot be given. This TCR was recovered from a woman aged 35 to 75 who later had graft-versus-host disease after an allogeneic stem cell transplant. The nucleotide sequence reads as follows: TGTGCCAGCAGCCAAGATTCCGGCTACGAGCAGTACTTC. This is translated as CASSQDSGYEQYF.